Following are 20 T cell receptor beta chains from one sample sequenced in a study of blood T cell repertoires in COVID-19. Clones were sequenced by immunoSEQ multiplex PCR, and TCRdb holds only the in-frame ones, with some missing. The data hold 61,000 or so clones, with approximately 86% observed a single time. The sample comprised peripheral blood. These receptors were taken from a woman aged 80 or over with active COVID-19.

The rearrangement joins TRBV28 to TRBJ1-5; 7 nucleotides match TRBD1. From germline, CDR1 is MDHEN and CDR2 SYDVKM. The CDR3 is 15 residues long. The J segment lost 2 bases and the V segment lost 3 bases, leaving 4 bases of the junction unmatched. This chain's CDR3 is CASSLSTGGNQPQHF. CDR3 nucleotide sequence: TGTGCCAGCAGTTTGAGCACAGGGGGCAATCAGCCCCAGCATTTT.

This chain connects TRBV4-1 to TRBJ2-5; TRBD2 matches 10 bases. Germline CDR1 reads MGHRA; CDR2 reads YSYEKL. The CDR3 totals 15 residues. The V and J ends lost 0 bases and 11 bases, in that order; junction bases with no gene match: 9. CDR3 DNA sequence: TGCGCCAGCAGCCAAGACCAGCGGGGGGGCCTGGAGCAGTACTTC. It yields the protein CASSQDQRGGLEQYF.

The rearrangement uses TRBV4-3 and TRBJ1-2; weak D call: TRBD1 (5 bases). V shed 0 bases and J shed 5 bases, with 13 bases lying between them. The length of the CDR3 is 15 residues. Looked up from germline, CDR1 is LGHNA and CDR2 is YSLEER. The CDR3: CASSQDAVRGYGYTF. The CDR3 DNA is TGCGCCAGCAGCCAAGATGCCGTTCGGGGGTATGGCTACACCTTC.

This chain connects TRBV4-3 to TRBJ1-4; tentative D call: TRBD1 (5 bases). V was trimmed by 4 bases and J by 7 bases, leaving 13 bases between them. CDR1 and CDR2 (germline): LGHNA, YSLEER. This CDR3 comprises 14 residues. The CDR3: CASSPDSLGEKLFF. DNA of the CDR3: TGCGCCAGCAGCCCAGACAGTCTAGGTGAAAAACTGTTTTTT.

The rearrangement joins TRBV4-1 to TRBJ1-2; a weak D match, TRBD1 (5 bases). The germline V and J ends were trimmed by 3 bases and 0 bases, with 14 bases remaining between them. CDR3 length: 16 amino acids. CDR1 is MGHRA and CDR2 is YSYEKL in the germline V gene. The CDR3 nucleotides are TGCGCCAGCAGCCAGTTGGGACTTTCTTCTAACTATGGCTACACCTTC. Translated: CASSQLGLSSNYGYTF.

As regards this clone: The germline gene is not matched at one end of the junction; a read error may be the cause. The chain carries TRBV28 and TRBJ2-2; TRBD1 matches at 8 bases. The CDR3 has 16 amino acids. Per germline, CDR1 MDHEN and CDR2 SYDVKM. The chain's CDR3 is CASGSGQGAKTGELFF. As DNA, the CDR3 is TGTGCCAGCGGATCGGGGCAGGGGGCGAAGACCGGGGAGCTGTTTTTT. The complete variable domain, with remaining parts taken from reference TRBV28 and TRBJ2-2, reads DVKVTQSSRYLVKRTGEKVFLECVQDMDHENMFWYRQDPGLGLRLIYFSYDVKMKEKGDIPEGYSVSREKKERFSLILESASTNQTSMYLCASGSGQGAKTGELFFGEGSRLTVL.

This sequence joins TRBV18 and TRBJ1-2; D is possibly TRBD1 (6 bases). This CDR3 region has 16 residues. Germline V gene data show CDR1 as KGHSH and CDR2 as LQKENI. Trimming pared 6 bases from V and 1 base from J, leaving 18 bases between. For the CDR3, the DNA is TGTGCCAGCTCCCCGCCACGACAGGAGAATAACTATGGCTACACCTTC. Translated, it gives CASSPPRQENNYGYTF.

V gene TRBV11-2 combines with J gene TRBJ2-5; 9 nucleotides line up with TRBD2. Trimming took 2 bases from V and 1 from J; bases not matched to a gene: 2. The CDR3 runs to 15 residues. Germline V gene lookup returns CDR1 SGHAT and CDR2 FQNNGV. This CDR3 reads CASSLLAGFQETQYF. The CDR3, as DNA: TGTGCCAGCAGCTTACTAGCGGGGTTCCAAGAGACCCAGTACTTC.

The V and J genes are TRBV3-1 (or the pseudogene TRBV3-2) and TRBJ1-3; no reliable D call. CDR1 and CDR2 (germline): LGHDT, YNNKEL (reference sequence). The CDR3 extends over 15 amino acids. Trimming took 1 base from V and 1 from J, leaving 8 bases between them. The CDR3 region is CASSQGRSSGNTIYF. The CDR3 region has the DNA TGTGCCAGCAGCCAAGGGAGGTCTTCTGGAAACACCATATATTTT.

This sequence joins TRBV12-3 or TRBV12-4 and TRBJ1-3; 8 bases line up with TRBD1. The CDR3 is made up of 13 amino acids. Germline trimming cut 6 bases from V and 7 bases from J; bases unmatched to any gene: 5. The CDR3 region has the DNA TGTGCCAGCAGGCTGGGACAGGACAACACCATATATTTT. It specifies CASRLGQDNTIYF.

V usage is TRBV4-2 and J usage is TRBJ2-5; 10 bases fit TRBD2. Germline V gives CDR1 LGHNA, CDR2 YNFKEQ. There are 16 residues in the CDR3. Trimming cost V 1 base and J 2 bases; bases outside gene matches: 4. The CDR3 sequence: CASSQGSSGGQETQYF. CDR3 DNA sequence: TGTGCCAGCAGCCAAGGCAGTAGCGGGGGGCAAGAGACCCAGTACTTC.

This clone appeared once. The rearrangement uses TRBV5-8 and TRBJ2-1; D is perhaps TRBD2 (5 bases). Germline V gene data show CDR1 as SGHTS and CDR2 as YDEGEE. Trimming left V 6 bases short and J 7 bases short, with 8 bases between. This CDR3 has 11 residues. As DNA, the CDR3 is TGTGCCAGCAACGAGCGGAATGAGCAGTTCTTC. Translating gives CASNERNEQFF.

In nucleotides, the CDR3 is TGCGCCAGCAGCTTCCAGGGGGCCCCAGATACGCAGTATTTT. Its protein product is CASSFQGAPDTQYF. The V and J genes are TRBV5-1 and TRBJ2-3; 8 bases agree with TRBD1. The trim removed 2 bases at V and 4 bases at J, leaving 3 bases unmatched. The germline CDR1 and CDR2 sequences are SGHRS and YFSETQ. CDR3 length equals 14 residues. The full variable domain, its missing parts supplied by reference TRBV5-1 and TRBJ2-3, is KAGVTQTPRYLIKTRGQQVTLSCSPISGHRSVSWYQQTPGQGLQFLFEYFSETQRNKGNFPGRFSGRQFSNSRSEMNVSTLELGDSALYLCASSFQGAPDTQYFGPGTRLTVL.

This chain connects TRBV7-8 to TRBJ1-2; D might be TRBD1 (6 bases). The CDR3 loop spans 15 amino acids. CDR1 is SGHVS and CDR2 is FQNEAQ in the germline V gene. Trimming left V 1 base short and J 8 bases short, with 17 bases between. The CDR3 reads CASSLVAGRGGGYTF. The CDR3 bases are TGTGCCAGCAGCTTAGTGGCAGGACGGGGGGGCGGCTACACCTTC.

This clone was picked up one time. The chain couples TRBV20-1 to TRBJ2-7; D is uncertain. The V end lost 4 bases, the J end lost 3 bases, and 7 bases lay between the germline ends. The CDR3 has 11 amino acids. Germline V gives CDR1 DFQATT, CDR2 SNEGSKA (reference sequence). The chain's CDR3 is CSAIRNYEQYF. In nucleotides, the CDR3 is TGCAGTGCTATCAGAAACTACGAGCAGTACTTC.

CDR3 DNA sequence: TGCAGCGTTGAAGACCTCCTCCTAAGTGAGACCCAGTACTTC. Protein product: CSVEDLLLSETQYF. The chain links TRBV29-1 to TRBJ2-5; D is unresolved. V lost 0 bases and J 5 bases, leaving 13 bases between the germline ends. This CDR3 comprises 14 residues. Germline-derived CDR1 and CDR2 are SQVTM and ANQGSEA.

The chain carries TRBV7-2 and TRBJ2-1; TRBD2 matches at 11 bases. The CDR3 runs to 13 residues. V shed 3 bases and J 8 bases; nucleotides not matched to a gene: 0. CDR1 and CDR2 from the germline V gene are SGHTA and FQGNSA. The CDR3 is CASSFSGGDEQFF. Here the CDR3 DNA reads TGTGCCAGCAGCTTTAGCGGGGGGGATGAGCAGTTCTTC.

This sequence joins TRBV29-1 and TRBJ1-2, with 7 bases aligning to TRBD1. The V segment lost 5 bases and the J segment 4 bases; nucleotides outside the gene matches: 7. Germline lookup yields CDR1 SQVTM and CDR2 ANQGSEA. The CDR3 is made up of 13 amino acids. This chain's CDR3 is CSVPGQAVYGYTF. CDR3 in DNA: TGCAGCGTTCCCGGACAGGCGGTCTATGGCTACACCTTC.

The V and J genes are TRBV27 and TRBJ2-1, with D possibly being TRBD2 (6 bases). The CDR3 has 15 amino acids. Trimming left V 5 bases short and J 0 bases short, with 11 bases between. In germline, CDR1 is MNHEY, CDR2 SMNVEV (reference sequence). CDR3 coding DNA: TGTGCCAGCAGTCCCCAGCGGGCCTCCTACAATGAGCAGTTCTTC. It codes for CASSPQRASYNEQFF.

The genes are TRBV6-2 or TRBV6-3 and TRBJ1-2; 7 bases fit TRBD1. Germline assignment: CDR1 MNHEY and CDR2 SVGEGT. V dropped 4 bases and J dropped 7; count of bases not matched to a gene: 9. The CDR3 extends over 14 amino acids. CDR3: CASSLARRQGGYTF. The CDR3 DNA sequence: TGTGCCAGCAGTTTAGCCCGCAGACAGGGTGGCTACACCTTC.